The rows below give T cell receptor beta chains drawn from one sample of a study of cytomegalovirus exposure and HLA in healthy donors. The table came from immunoSEQ multiplex PCR; TCRdb's copy has only in-frame clones and leaves some out. Of about 210,000 clones listed, approximately 78% are singletons. Sequencing was performed on PBMCs. These receptors were collected from a man aged 30 to 39 in good health and CMV-seronegative. Both conserved end residues are part of each CDR3. D genes are given only for firm matches. Rows may omit the clone size; those that give it use once, few, many or a size class.

cdr3_length,v_call,d_call,j_call,clone_size,cdr3_aa,cdr3_nt
12,TRBV28,NA,TRBJ2-3,NA,CASSLLRDTQYF,TGTGCCAGCAGTTTACTACGTGATACGCAGTATTTT
18,TRBV5-1,TRBD1,TRBJ2-3,NA,CASSLVFRQGPGTDTQYF,TGCGCCAGCAGCTTGGTCTTCCGACAGGGGCCTGGCACAGATACGCAGTATTTT
15,TRBV4-3,NA,TRBJ2-1,few,CASSQEVAGHNEQFF,TGCGCCAGCAGCCAAGAGGTCGCAGGGCACAATGAGCAGTTCTTC
13,TRBV27,NA,TRBJ1-1,NA,CASTSRLNTEAFF,TGTGCCAGCACCTCGCGGTTGAACACTGAAGCTTTCTTT
15,TRBV7-9,NA,TRBJ1-2,NA,CASSLGGSVVYGYTF,TGTGCCAGCAGCTTAGGCGGCAGCGTCGTCTATGGCTACACCTTC
17,TRBV4-2,TRBD2,TRBJ2-1,NA,CASSPGLAGTGYNEQFF,TGTGCCAGCAGCCCCGGACTAGCGGGGACAGGCTACAATGAGCAGTTCTTC
12,TRBV6-6,TRBD1,TRBJ1-2,NA,CASSRTGYGYTF,TGTGCCAGCAGCCGGACAGGCTATGGCTACACCTTC
14,TRBV4-3,NA,TRBJ2-4,NA,CASSQTRTANIQYF,TGCGCCAGCAGCCAAACCCGGACAGCAAACATTCAGTACTTC
14,TRBV7-3,TRBD2,TRBJ2-3,NA,CASSLTAGGDTQYF,TGTGCCAGCAGCTTAACGGCGGGGGGGGATACGCAGTATTTT
15,TRBV9,TRBD1,TRBJ1-4,NA,CASSSPGGLNEKLFF,TGTGCCAGCAGCTCCCCAGGGGGCCTTAATGAAAAACTGTTTTTT
17,TRBV5-1,TRBD2,TRBJ2-1,NA,CASSYMGVAGGNNEQFF,TGCGCCAGCAGCTATATGGGGGTAGCGGGGGGGAACAATGAGCAGTTCTTC
12,TRBV15,TRBD1,TRBJ1-2,NA,CATGQGDYGYTF,TGTGCCACCGGACAGGGAGACTATGGCTACACCTTC
15,TRBV5-1,NA,TRBJ1-2,NA,CASSLGQHPNYGYTF,TGCGCCAGCAGCTTGGGCCAACACCCTAACTATGGCTACACCTTC
18,TRBV4-2,TRBD2,TRBJ2-2,NA,CASSQDWGTSGYTGELFF,TGTGCCAGCAGCCAAGATTGGGGGACTAGCGGGTACACCGGGGAGCTGTTTTTT
14,TRBV5-6,NA,TRBJ1-5,NA,CASSSGQQEQPQHF,TGTGCCAGCAGTTCGGGACAACAGGAACAGCCCCAGCATTTT
14,TRBV29-1,NA,TRBJ1-1,NA,CSAFARLGDTEAFF,TGCAGCGCCTTTGCTCGGCTCGGGGACACTGAAGCTTTCTTT
14,TRBV6-6,TRBD1,TRBJ1-1,once,CASTVGQEHFEAFF,TGTGCCAGCACGGTTGGACAGGAGCACTTTGAAGCTTTCTTT
15,TRBV7-2,NA,TRBJ2-5,NA,CASSLAWQGTQTQYF,TGTGCCAGCAGCTTAGCGTGGCAGGGGACCCAGACCCAGTACTTC
14,TRBV28,TRBD1,TRBJ2-5,NA,CASSFPTGKETQYF,TGTGCCAGCAGTTTCCCGACAGGGAAAGAGACCCAGTACTTC
12,TRBV7-9,NA,TRBJ2-7,NA,CASSKQGYEQYF,TGTGCCAGTAGCAAACAGGGCTACGAGCAGTACTTC
13,TRBV2,NA,TRBJ2-5,NA,CASSELAQETQYF,TGTGCCAGCAGTGAACTAGCACAAGAGACCCAGTACTTC
16,TRBV9,NA,TRBJ2-7,once,CASSEGGRAGTYEQYF,TGTGCCAGCAGCGAGGGGGGGCGGGCGGGGACCTACGAGCAGTACTTC
15,TRBV27,NA,TRBJ2-3,NA,CASSPFPGQGNTQYF,TGTGCCAGCAGCCCATTTCCGGGCCAGGGGAATACGCAGTATTTT
13,TRBV7-9,NA,TRBJ2-7,NA,CASSPVGRNEQYF,TGTGCCAGCAGCCCGGTGGGCAGGAACGAGCAGTACTTC
15,TRBV5-1,TRBD1,TRBJ2-7,once,CASSFAGGWIDEQYF,TGCGCCAGCAGCTTTGCAGGGGGCTGGATCGACGAGCAGTACTTC
15,TRBV28,NA,TRBJ1-5,NA,CASSFYRPGNQPQHF,TGTGCCAGCAGTTTTTACAGACCCGGCAATCAGCCCCAGCATTTT
13,TRBV27,NA,TRBJ1-5,NA,CASSFGGNQPQHF,TGTGCCAGCAGTTTCGGGGGAAATCAGCCCCAGCATTTT
17,TRBV11-2,NA,TRBJ1-6,NA,CGQHSSLGRAYNSPLHF,TGTGGCCAACACTCATCTCTCGGTCGGGCCTATAATTCACCCCTCCACTTT
16,TRBV7-2,TRBD1,TRBJ1-3,few,CASSLRDRGLGNTIYF,TGTGCCAGCAGCTTAAGGGACAGGGGGCTTGGAAACACCATATATTTT
11,TRBV6-5,NA,TRBJ1-2,once,CASSSGVGYTF,TGTGCCAGCAGTTCCGGTGTTGGCTACACCTTC
14,TRBV19,NA,TRBJ1-5,NA,CASKLWRNNQPQHF,TGTGCCAGTAAGTTATGGCGGAATAATCAGCCCCAGCATTTT
16,TRBV7-9,NA,TRBJ1-4,NA,CASSSEPRVPNEKLFF,TGTGCCAGCAGCTCGGAGCCGCGGGTTCCAAATGAAAAACTGTTTTTT
13,TRBV6-4,TRBD1,TRBJ2-3,few,CASSLRQGDTQYF,TGTGCCAGCAGCCTCAGACAGGGAGATACGCAGTATTTT
13,TRBV5-4,NA,TRBJ2-7,few,CASSHTRENEQYF,TGTGCCAGCAGCCACACCCGGGAGAACGAGCAGTACTTC
13,TRBV5-1,NA,TRBJ2-5,NA,CASSLGPEETQYF,TGCGCCAGCAGCTTGGGTCCAGAAGAGACCCAGTACTTC
14,TRBV19,TRBD1,TRBJ2-7,NA,CASRPTDRPYEQYF,TGTGCCAGTAGGCCCACGGACAGGCCCTACGAGCAGTACTTC
15,TRBV2,TRBD1,TRBJ1-1,NA,CASSAPGQGWSEAFF,TGTGCCAGCAGTGCCCCGGGACAGGGCTGGTCTGAAGCTTTCTTT
15,TRBV28,TRBD2,TRBJ2-2,NA,CASIGPGGPTGELFF,TGTGCCAGCATAGGCCCGGGGGGGCCCACCGGGGAGCTGTTTTTT
14,TRBV6-5,NA,TRBJ2-3,NA,CASLAPPPTDTQYF,TGTGCCAGTTTGGCCCCACCTCCGACAGATACGCAGTATTTT
14,TRBV4-1,TRBD1,TRBJ2-7,few,CASSSRDRGYEQYF,TGCGCCAGCTCGTCCCGGGACAGGGGCTACGAGCAGTACTTC
15,TRBV7-2,NA,TRBJ2-3,NA,CASSLSGSLTDTQYF,TGTGCCAGCAGCTTATCGGGGAGCCTCACAGATACGCAGTATTTT
16,TRBV7-7,TRBD1,TRBJ2-3,once,CASSPGQGAQRDTQYF,TGTGCTAGCAGCCCGGGACAGGGGGCGCAGAGAGATACGCAGTATTTT
16,TRBV5-4,TRBD1,TRBJ2-5,NA,CASSGGQGGFKETQYF,TGTGCCAGCAGCGGTGGACAGGGTGGGTTTAAGGAGACCCAGTACTTC
17,TRBV6-1,NA,TRBJ2-5,NA,CASSEALSEATGETQYF,TGTGCCAGCAGTGAAGCGCTTTCGGAAGCGACCGGGGAGACCCAGTACTTC
14,TRBV29-1,NA,TRBJ2-7,once,CSVEEQETSYEQYF,TGCAGCGTTGAAGAGCAGGAAACCTCCTACGAGCAGTACTTC
17,TRBV7-8,NA,TRBJ2-2,NA,CASSPFSGTGVAGELFF,TGTGCCAGCAGCCCTTTTTCCGGGACGGGGGTTGCCGGGGAGCTGTTTTTT
13,TRBV2,NA,TRBJ1-5,few,CASSQDSTYLQHF,TGTGCCAGCAGCCAAGACAGTACCTACCTCCAGCATTTT
13,TRBV7-6,NA,TRBJ2-7,NA,CASSLIRGAGQYF,TGTGCCAGCAGCTTAATTAGGGGCGCCGGGCAGTACTTC